This entry lists 20 T cell receptor beta chains sequenced from one sample in a study of blood T cell repertoires in COVID-19. Assay used: immunoSEQ multiplex PCR; TCRdb lists only in-frame clones, some missing. The sample lists 120,000 or so clones; over 80% were seen once. The specimen was peripheral blood. The receptors were sampled from a man between 65 and 85 years old with acute or convalescent COVID-19.

The gene calls are TRBV11-3 and TRBJ2-3, with TRBD2 matching over 11 bases. After removal of 1 base from V and 2 bases from J, the junction contained 11 bases not matched to a gene. Germline CDR1 reads SGHNT; CDR2 reads YENEEA. The CDR3 is 19 amino acids. CDR3 amino acids: CASSLGTDGSGGATDTQYF. The CDR3 bases are TGTGCCAGCAGCTTAGGGACGGACGGTAGCGGGGGGGCCACAGATACGCAGTATTTT. The whole variable domain, filled in from reference TRBV11-3 and TRBJ2-3, reads EAGVVQSPRYKIIEKKQPVAFWCNPISGHNTLYWYLQNLGQGPELLIRYENEEAVDDSQLPKDRFSAERLKGVDSTLKIQPAELGDSAVYLCASSLGTDGSGGATDTQYFGPGTRLTVL.

The count of this clone is one. This chain uses TRBV10-3 with TRBJ2-7; 8 bases match TRBD1. Per germline, CDR1 ENHRY and CDR2 SYGVKD. The junction had 3 bases not matched to a gene; V was cut back by 6 bases and J by 2 bases. The CDR3 runs 13 residues. The CDR3 protein is CAISGQGPYEQYF. For the CDR3, the DNA is TGTGCCATCAGCGGACAGGGCCCCTACGAGCAGTACTTC.

The V and J genes are TRBV5-1 and TRBJ2-2, with TRBD2 identical over 8 bases. The CDR3 loop spans 15 amino acids. Germline loops: CDR1 SGHRS, CDR2 YFSETQ. Germline trimming cut 6 bases from V and 3 bases from J; bases unmatched to any gene: 7. The chain's CDR3 is CASNYGGADTGELFF. The CDR3, as DNA: TGCGCCAGCAACTACGGGGGGGCCGACACCGGGGAGCTGTTTTTT.

J is TRBJ2-5 and V is TRBV29-1; maybe TRBD1 (6 bases). The V gene's germline CDR1 is SQVTM and CDR2 ANQGSEA. Trimming pared 6 bases from V and 4 bases from J, leaving 18 bases between. CDR3 length: 14 amino acids. CDR3 sequence (DNA): TGCAGCGTCCGTCAGGGGATACTGGGAGAGACCCAGTACTTC. Amino acid sequence: CSVRQGILGETQYF.

This clone was observed a handful of times. The gene calls are TRBV28 and TRBJ1-2, with D possibly TRBD1 on 6 matching bases. V lost 2 bases and J 7 bases, leaving 17 bases between the germline ends. The CDR3 contains 15 residues. Germline V gene data show CDR1 as MDHEN and CDR2 as SYDVKM. For the CDR3, the DNA is TGTGCCAGCAGTTTACCAAGTTCAGGGGTGAGTGGCTACACCTTC. Amino acid sequence: CASSLPSSGVSGYTF.

This chain connects TRBV5-1 to TRBJ1-1; D is undetermined. The CDR3 extends over 14 amino acids. Germline CDR1 SGHRS, CDR2 YFSETQ. Trimming removed 5 bases at V and 2 bases at J, with 13 bases between. Here the CDR3 DNA reads TGCGCCAGCAGGTCTGGGCAGCCCAACACTGAAGCTTTCTTT. This codes for CASRSGQPNTEAFF. Full variable domain (missing parts from reference TRBV5-1 and TRBJ1-1): KAGVTQTPRYLIKTRGQQVTLSCSPISGHRSVSWYQQTPGQGLQFLFEYFSETQRNKGNFPGRFSGRQFSNSRSEMNVSTLELGDSALYLCASRSGQPNTEAFFGQGTRLTVV.

The V gene is TRBV28, the J gene TRBJ1-4; perhaps TRBD1 as D (5 bases). The ends were cut back, 8 bases at V and 1 base at J, with 14 bases in the middle. In germline, CDR1 is MDHEN, CDR2 SYDVKM. CDR3 length: 15 residues. CDR3 sequence (DNA): TGTGCCAGCGGGGGGTCAGGGAGAACTAATGAAAAACTGTTTTTT. Protein product: CASGGSGRTNEKLFF.

The rearrangement uses TRBV24-1 and TRBJ2-1, with a tentative D call TRBD1 (5 bases). V was clipped by 3 bases and J by 7 bases, with 9 bases between them. Per germline, CDR1 KGHDR and CDR2 SFDVKD. This CDR3 is 13 amino acids long. This CDR3 is CATSDIQGNEQFF. CDR3 nucleotide sequence: TGTGCCACCAGTGATATTCAGGGTAATGAGCAGTTCTTC.

This chain connects TRBV20-1 to TRBJ2-3; D is unresolved. V dropped 5 bases and J dropped 2 bases, with 5 bases sitting between them. This CDR3 region has 11 residues. Germline V CDR1 and CDR2: DFQATT, SNEGSKA (reference sequence). The DNA of the CDR3 is TGCAGTGCTCTTATCACAGATACGCAGTATTTT. Its translation: CSALITDTQYF.

The rearrangement joins TRBV5-1 to TRBJ1-1, with 7 bases that match TRBD1. Germline V gene sequence: CDR1 SGHRS, CDR2 YFSETQ. Trimming removed 3 bases from V and 0 bases from J; junction bases left unmatched: 11. The CDR3 is 17 residues long. CDR3 sequence (DNA): TGCGCCAGCAGCTGGACCGGGGACAGCTTGATGAACACTGAAGCTTTCTTT. This gives the protein CASSWTGDSLMNTEAFF.

In its sample, this clone was seen once. CDR3 coding DNA: TGTGCCAGCAGCTTAGGGGTGATAGCGGGGGAGTACGAGCAGTACTTC. Protein product: CASSLGVIAGEYEQYF. This rearrangement joins TRBV7-9 to TRBJ2-7; 9 positions match TRBD2. Germline V gene lookup returns CDR1 SEHNR and CDR2 FQNEAQ (reference sequence). J lost 4 bases, V lost 1 base, and 8 bases had no gene match. This CDR3 has 16 amino acids.

The V call is TRBV28, the J call TRBJ2-3, with D possibly being TRBD1 (7 bases). This CDR3 comprises 14 residues. Trimming removed 7 bases at V and 4 bases at J, with 15 bases between. The germline V gene encodes CDR1 MDHEN and CDR2 SYDVKM. The CDR3 sequence: CASTPTGEADTQYF. The CDR3 nucleotides are TGTGCCAGCACTCCTACAGGGGAGGCAGATACGCAGTATTTT.

The V gene is TRBV19, the J gene TRBJ1-1; D uncertain. CDR3 size: 16 residues. The ends were cut back, 3 bases at V and 1 base at J, with 15 bases in the middle. Germline-derived CDR1 and CDR2 are LNHDA and SQIVND (reference sequence). The CDR3 loop is CASSMDFGRGNTEAFF. The DNA of the CDR3 is TGTGCCAGTAGTATGGACTTCGGGAGAGGGAACACTGAAGCTTTCTTT.

CDR3 protein: CASSPGQGIGPLHF. As DNA, the CDR3 is TGTGCCAGCAGCCCGGGACAGGGGATAGGTCCCCTCCACTTT. The V and J genes are TRBV27 and TRBJ1-6; 10 bases agree with TRBD1. The germline V gene has CDR1 MNHEY and CDR2 SMNVEV (reference sequence). The CDR3 loop spans 14 amino acids. V was clipped by 6 bases and J by 13 bases; unmatched bases: 9.

This chain joins TRBV5-4 and TRBJ2-3; 7 bases align to TRBD1. The CDR3 length is 15 residues. The V gene end was trimmed by 7 bases and the J gene end by 4 bases; junction bases not matched to a gene: 12. Per the germline V gene, CDR1 is SGHNT and CDR2 is YYREEE (reference sequence). The CDR3 here is CASSPTGSRADTQYF. The CDR3 nucleotides read TGTGCCAGCTCGCCGACAGGGTCTAGGGCAGATACGCAGTATTTT.

This rearrangement joins TRBV4-2 to TRBJ2-7; 11 nucleotides line up with TRBD2. From germline, CDR1 is LGHNA and CDR2 YNFKEQ. The CDR3 contains 16 residues. J lost 0 bases, V lost 1 base, and 2 bases had no gene match. The CDR3 nucleotides read TGTGCCAGCAGCCAAGCTAGCGGGGGGATCTCCTACGAGCAGTACTTC. It codes for CASSQASGGISYEQYF.

V and J are TRBV15 and TRBJ1-5; 8 bases are a match to TRBD1. CDR3 length equals 15 residues. J lost 7 bases, V lost 3 bases, and 8 bases had no gene match. From germline, CDR1 is LNHNV and CDR2 YYDKDF (reference sequence). CDR3 DNA sequence: TGTGCCACCAGCAGCGGACAGGGAGCGGGGCAGCCCCAGCATTTT. It translates to CATSSGQGAGQPQHF. The entire variable domain, with the rest obtained from reference TRBV15 and TRBJ1-5, is as follows: DAMVIQNPRYQVTQFGKPVTLSCSQTLNHNVMYWYQQKSSQAPKLLFHYYDKDFNNEADTPDNFQSRRPNTSFCFLDIRSPGLGDTAMYLCATSSGQGAGQPQHFGDGTRLSIL.

The chain recombines TRBV7-6 with TRBJ1-2; TRBD1 is a possible D gene (5 bases). Germline CDR1 SGHVS, CDR2 FNYEAQ. V shed 6 bases and J shed 1 base, with 15 bases lying between them. This CDR3 is built from 15 residues. CDR3 in amino acids: CASSRAQGYNYGYTF. The CDR3 DNA reads as TGTGCCAGCAGTCGGGCGCAGGGTTATAACTATGGCTACACCTTC.

The chain is built from TRBV6-1 and TRBJ1-5; the D gene is possibly TRBD1 (5 bases). Germline V CDR1 and CDR2: MNHNS, SASEGT. The CDR3 runs to 14 residues. Trimming stripped 2 bases from V and 5 bases from J, with 10 bases between. CDR3 DNA: TGTGCCAGCAGTGAATCAGGGCGCGATCAGCCCCAGCATTTT. Translating it yields CASSESGRDQPQHF.

In its sample, this clone was seen a few times. The genes are TRBV4-1 and TRBJ1-4; perhaps TRBD1 as D (5 bases). CDR3 length: 13 residues. Germline V gives CDR1 MGHRA, CDR2 YSYEKL. V was cut by 0 bases and J by 13 bases, with 12 bases left in between. The CDR3 is CASSQEVGARLFF. The DNA for the CDR3 is TGCGCCAGCAGCCAAGAGGTAGGGGCGAGACTGTTTTTT.